The sequence of this T cell receptor beta chain was determined in a study of neurological immune-mediated disorders. Worth noting for this clonotype: Its antigen is not identified.

Overall study results and limits: Expanded clones shared no identical CDR3 amino acid sequences across subjects, which suggested private TCR-beta repertoires in all groups. HTLV-1-associated myelopathy displayed the greatest TCR clonal expansion, and multiple sclerosis exhibited the smallest, lower than that of healthy controls.

Each TCR transcript was tagged with a 10-nucleotide random UMI during 5'RACE. TCRdb re-called the 5' RACE reads through MiXCR, storing one row per CDR3 protein. Of about 84,000 distinct CDR3 sequences in the sample, 10% are singletons; the top ten hold roughly 1.8%. Stored at -80 C, 2 million PBMCs were the source of the unsorted libraries. Germline V CDR1 and CDR2: SGHKS, YYEKEE (reference sequence). V was pared by 0 bases and J by 3 bases, with 16 bases between. There are 16 residues in the CDR3. The origin of this receptor is a middle-aged man in good health. The sample taken for sequencing was PBMCs. This chain uses TRBV5-5 with TRBJ2-7; D may be TRBD1 (5 bases). In nucleotides, the CDR3 is TGTGCCAGCAGCTTGGCCAGTACAGGAGTTATCTACGAGCAGTACTTC. Translating it yields CASSLASTGVIYEQYF.